This is a list of T cell receptor beta chains from one sample in a study of beta chain features in type 1 diabetes. Here immunoSEQ multiplex PCR was the method, and the copy in TCRdb shows in-frame clones only, minus some. The sample consists of around 300,000 clones, 11% to 15% of them appearing once. The sample consisted of central memory CD4+ T cells from blood. The receptors here all came from a man under 40 in good health. Each CDR3 is given with its conserved first and last residue. The D gene is left open where the match is weak. Size is stated for part of the rows, as once, few or many counts, or as a class when the clone is expanded.

15 NA TRBJ1-1 NA TRBV5-4 TGTGCCAGCAGCCAAAAGGTCGGCGGCGGTGCTGAAGCTTTCTTT CASSQKVGGGAEAFF
13 NA TRBJ1-5 NA TRBV30 TGTGCCTGGGCCGGGACGGAGCAGCAGCCCCAGCATTTT CAWAGTEQQPQHF
13 NA TRBJ2-1 many TRBV14 TGTGCCAGCAGCCAGGACTTGCGGAATGAGCAGTTCTTC CASSQDLRNEQFF
13 NA TRBJ1-1 NA TRBV5-4 TGTGCCAGCAGCTGGCAGGGCTTCCCTGAAGCTTTCTTT CASSWQGFPEAFF
13 TRBD2 TRBJ2-1 NA TRBV6-4 TGTGCCACCCTAGCGGGAGAGCACAATGAGCAGTTCTTC CATLAGEHNEQFF
18 TRBD2 TRBJ2-3 few TRBV19 TGTGCCAGTACCGACAGGGCGGCTAGCGGGGCTAGCACAGATACGCAGTATTTT CASTDRAASGASTDTQYF
13 NA TRBJ1-5 few TRBV28 TGTGCCAGCAGATTACAGGGAAATCAGCCCCAGCATTTT CASRLQGNQPQHF
15 TRBD2 TRBJ2-2 NA TRBV2 TGTGCCAGCAGGACGGCAGGGAGGGGTACCGGGGAGCTGTTTTTT CASRTAGRGTGELFF
16 NA TRBJ1-3 NA TRBV4-2 TGTGCCAGCAGCCGTAACACAGGCGTCTCTGGAAACACCATATATTTT CASSRNTGVSGNTIYF
15 TRBD1 TRBJ1-2 many TRBV9 TGTGCCAGCAGCGCTCAAATGACAGGGGAATATGGCTACACCTTC CASSAQMTGEYGYTF
13 NA TRBJ2-2 NA TRBV11-2 TGTGCCAGCAGCTTAATTTATACCGGGGAGCTGTTTTTT CASSLIYTGELFF
14 NA TRBJ1-6 NA TRBV9 TGTGCCAACAGCGTAACAGACGATTATTCACCCCTCCACTTT CANSVTDDYSPLHF
16 TRBD1 TRBJ2-1 NA TRBV19 TGTGCCAGTAGTATAGTTGACAGGGGGAGATACAATGAGCAGTTCTTC CASSIVDRGRYNEQFF
14 NA TRBJ2-2 few TRBV5-1 TGCGCCAGCAGCACCCGGACGGAGCCCGGGGAGCTGTTTTTT CASSTRTEPGELFF
12 TRBD2 TRBJ2-7 few TRBV19 TGTGCCAGTGCTAGTGGCGGGGGGCTCCAGTACTTC CASASGGGLQYF
16 TRBD1 TRBJ2-5 NA TRBV6-1 TGTGCCAGCAGTGAAAATTGGACAGGGTCGTACGAGACCCAGTACTTC CASSENWTGSYETQYF
13 NA TRBJ1-2 NA TRBV9 TGTGCCAGCAGCCAAAACTACGTCCGCGGCTACACCTTC CASSQNYVRGYTF
11 NA TRBJ2-5 NA TRBV28 TGTGCCAGCAGCCCCCTGGGGACCCAGTACTTC CASSPLGTQYF
11 NA TRBJ2-7 NA TRBV25-1 TGTGCCAGCAGTCGGGTCTCCGAGCAGTACTTC CASSRVSEQYF
13 NA TRBJ1-1 few TRBV4-3 TGCGCCAGCAGCCTCTCTCAGGGAACTGAAGCTTTCTTT CASSLSQGTEAFF
17 TRBD2 TRBJ2-3 NA TRBV7-6 TGTGCCAGCAGCTCAACTCGGACTAGCCCGCTTACAGATACGCAGTATTTT CASSSTRTSPLTDTQYF
14 NA TRBJ2-1 NA TRBV4-3 TGCGCCAGCAGCCAAGTAGGGGGGAGCAATGAGCAGTTCTTC CASSQVGGSNEQFF
14 TRBD1 TRBJ1-1 NA TRBV5-1 TGCGCCAGCAGCTTGACCCAGGGGGTCACTGAAGCTTTCTTT CASSLTQGVTEAFF
15 NA TRBJ2-7 few TRBV5-5 TGTGCCAGCAGCTTGGCCTGGTCTCCGGGATACGAGCAGTACTTC CASSLAWSPGYEQYF
13 NA TRBJ1-6 NA TRBV14 TGTGCCAGCAGCCAAGGGCCAAATTCACCCCTCCACTTT CASSQGPNSPLHF
13 NA TRBJ1-2 many TRBV7-9 TGTGCCAGCAGCCTCGGACTTACTGGGGGCTACACCTTC CASSLGLTGGYTF
18 TRBD2 TRBJ2-3 few TRBV6-1 TGTGCCAGCAGTGCCCGGACTAGCGGGAGGGGAGTTCTGAATACGCAGTATTTT CASSARTSGRGVLNTQYF
15 NA TRBJ1-5 few TRBV28 TGTGCCAGCAGTCCCGGAGGAGGACTCAATCAGCCCCAGCATTTT CASSPGGGLNQPQHF
14 NA TRBJ2-3 NA TRBV6-5 TGTGCCAGCAGACCGGACAGTGGGACAGATACGCAGTATTTT CASRPDSGTDTQYF
16 NA TRBJ1-5 few TRBV6-1 TGTGCCAGCAGTGGCACTCTCGGAGGTGGCAATCAGCCCCAGCATTTT CASSGTLGGGNQPQHF
11 NA TRBJ2-7 NA TRBV6-1 TGTGCCAGCGAGGGACTCTACGAGCAGTACTTC CASEGLYEQYF
13 NA TRBJ1-1 NA TRBV11-2 TGTGCCAGCAGCTTAGAACCAGGTGGGAAAGCTTTCTTT CASSLEPGGKAFF
10 NA TRBJ2-1 many TRBV21-1 TGTGCCAGCAGCAACGACTGGCAGTTCTTC CASSNDWQFF
13 NA TRBJ1-2 few TRBV29-1 TGCAGCGTTGCTGGGCTATCTAACTATGGCTACACCTTC CSVAGLSNYGYTF
13 TRBD2 TRBJ2-5 NA TRBV5-1 TGCGCCAGCAGCCGGGAGGGGCAAGAGACCCAGTACTTC CASSREGQETQYF
12 NA TRBJ1-5 NA TRBV4-1 TGCGCCAGCAGCCACCCGGCCGGGCCCCAGCATTTT CASSHPAGPQHF
15 NA TRBJ2-2 few TRBV2 TGTGCCAGCAGTGAAGCGGATAGCAGGGCCGGGGAGCTGTTTTTT CASSEADSRAGELFF
16 NA TRBJ1-6 many TRBV27 TGTGCCAGCAGAATCAATCGGGGGGAGTCCCGATCACCCCTCCACTTT CASRINRGESRSPLHF
19 TRBD1 TRBJ2-3 NA TRBV11-2 TGTGCCAGCAGCCCCAGGGCTCACCGGGACAGGGGCCGCACAGATACGCAGTATTTT CASSPRAHRDRGRTDTQYF
15 NA TRBJ2-1 few TRBV19 TGTGCCAGTAGTGCCCAGGGGGGGGCCTACAATGAGCAGTTCTTC CASSAQGGAYNEQFF
12 NA TRBJ2-1 many TRBV27 TGTGCCAGCAGTTACCCCCAAGGAAAGCAGTTCTTC CASSYPQGKQFF
14 NA TRBJ1-1 few TRBV7-9 TGTGCCAGCAGCTTAGCAACGGGGGGCACTGAAGCTTTCTTT CASSLATGGTEAFF
14 TRBD2 TRBJ2-7 NA TRBV28 TGTGCCAGTACAGCGGGGGCAAACTCCTACGAGCAGTACTTC CASTAGANSYEQYF
14 NA TRBJ1-2 NA TRBV27 TGTGCCAGCTCCTTCGGGGTTCGTGGTTTTGGCTACACCTTC CASSFGVRGFGYTF
16 TRBD2 TRBJ2-5 NA TRBV7-7 TGTGCCAGCAGCTTAGCCGGACTAGATCGTTACGGGACCCAGTACTTC CASSLAGLDRYGTQYF
17 TRBD2 TRBJ2-1 NA TRBV29-1 TGCAGCGTTGAAGATCCGGCGGGAGGGCCGTTCGGCAAAGAGCAGTTCTTC CSVEDPAGGPFGKEQFF
15 TRBD1 TRBJ2-3 few TRBV7-2 TGTGCCAGCAGCCGACAGGGGTCCAGCACAGATACGCAGTATTTT CASSRQGSSTDTQYF
13 NA TRBJ2-5 NA TRBV11-2 TGTGCCAGCAGGCAAACAGGGCGGGAGACCCAGTACTTC CASRQTGRETQYF